Following are 3 T cell receptor beta chains from one sample sequenced in a study of blood T cell repertoires in COVID-19. Repertoires were generated with immunoSEQ multiplex PCR, while TCRdb's copy carries only in-frame clones and drops some. The data hold about 180,000 clones, with 83% observed a single time. The sequencing input was peripheral blood. These receptors were collected from a woman aged 70-85 years with COVID-19, enrolled during active disease.

The rearrangement uses TRBV30 and TRBJ2-7, with TRBD1 matching over 9 bases. V shed 5 bases, J shed 1 base, and the junction held 9 bases outside the gene matches. Per the germline V gene, CDR1 is GTSNPN and CDR2 is SVGIG (reference sequence). The CDR3 sequence is 15 residues long. Written as DNA, the CDR3 is TGTGCCTGGGAGCTCGGGGGACAGGGATCCTACGAGCAGTACTTC. Its protein is CAWELGGQGSYEQYF.

The chain uses TRBV4-3 and TRBJ2-3, with 11 positions matching TRBD2. With V trimmed by 1 base and J by 3 bases, 6 bases remained unmatched. CDR3 length equals 17 residues. The germline V gene encodes CDR1 LGHNA and CDR2 YSLEER. The chain's CDR3 is CASSQGVAGGGTDTQYF. CDR3 DNA: TGCGCCAGCAGCCAAGGGGTAGCGGGAGGGGGAACAGATACGCAGTATTTT.

The J gene is TRBJ1-2, the V gene TRBV11-2; weak D call: TRBD1 (6 bases). Germline loops: CDR1 SGHAT, CDR2 FQNNGV. This CDR3 has 13 amino acids. Trimming left V 4 bases short and J 3 bases short, with 9 bases between. The DNA for the CDR3 is TGTGCCAGCAGCTCCCAGGGGCACTATGGCTACACCTTC. Amino acids: CASSSQGHYGYTF.